This TCR beta chain was obtained from a study of CD8 T cells in ankylosing spondylitis. The CDR3 consists of 13 residues. The germline V gene encodes CDR1 SGHRS and CDR2 YFSETQ. The V and J ends lost 0 bases and 5 bases respectively, with 8 bases between them. From the 5' RACE reads, TCRdb called clonotypes with MiXCR, one entry per CDR3 protein. The top ten clones hold roughly 0.67% of a sample with a few hundred thousand distinct CDR3 sequences, 20% to 30% of them seen once. Sample: blood, either unsorted or a sorted T cell fraction (not recorded which). The V and J genes are TRBV5-1 and TRBJ2-5; D call uncertain. This sequence originates from a male donor with ankylosing spondylitis or in good health (not recorded which). Written as DNA, the CDR3 is TGCGCCAGCAGCTTGGACCCTCCGGAGACCCAGTACTTC. Translation: CASSLDPPETQYF.